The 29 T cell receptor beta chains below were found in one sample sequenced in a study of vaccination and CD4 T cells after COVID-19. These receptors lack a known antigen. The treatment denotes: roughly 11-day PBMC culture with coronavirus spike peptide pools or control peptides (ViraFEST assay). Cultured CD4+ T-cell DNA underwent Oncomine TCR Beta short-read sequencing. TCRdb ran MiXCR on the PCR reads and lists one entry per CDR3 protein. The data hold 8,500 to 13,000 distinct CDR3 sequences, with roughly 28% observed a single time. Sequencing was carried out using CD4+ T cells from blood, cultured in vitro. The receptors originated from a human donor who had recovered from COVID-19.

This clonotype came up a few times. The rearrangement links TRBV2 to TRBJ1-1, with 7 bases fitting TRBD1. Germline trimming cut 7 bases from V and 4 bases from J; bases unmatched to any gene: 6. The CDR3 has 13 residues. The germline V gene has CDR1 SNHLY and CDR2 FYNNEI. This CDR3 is CASTARGGTEAFF. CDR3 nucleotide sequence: TGTGCCAGCACCGCCAGGGGGGGCACTGAAGCTTTCTTT.

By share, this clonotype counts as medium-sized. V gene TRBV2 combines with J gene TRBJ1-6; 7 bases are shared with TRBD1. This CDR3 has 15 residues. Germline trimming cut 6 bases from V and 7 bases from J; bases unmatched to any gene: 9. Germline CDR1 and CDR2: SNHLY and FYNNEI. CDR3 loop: CASRKDRRRNSPLHF. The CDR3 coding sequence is TGTGCCAGCAGGAAGGACAGGCGTAGAAATTCACCCCTCCACTTT.

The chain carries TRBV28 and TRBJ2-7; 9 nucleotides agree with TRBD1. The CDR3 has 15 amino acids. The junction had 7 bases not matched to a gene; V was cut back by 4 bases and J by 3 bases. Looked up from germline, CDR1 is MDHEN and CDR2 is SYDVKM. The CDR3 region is CASSSLGQGLYEQYF. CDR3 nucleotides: TGTGCCAGCAGTTCCCTGGGACAGGGACTCTACGAGCAGTACTTC.

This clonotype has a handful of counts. CDR3 in amino acids: CASNGQAPNTEAFF. Here the CDR3 DNA reads TGTGCCAGCAATGGGCAGGCTCCTAACACTGAAGCTTTCTTT. The rearrangement links TRBV6-2 or TRBV6-3 to TRBJ1-1; D gene unclear. Germline V gives CDR1 MNHEY, CDR2 SVGEGT. The CDR3 length is 14 residues. The ends were cut back, 7 bases at V and 2 bases at J, with 14 bases in the middle.

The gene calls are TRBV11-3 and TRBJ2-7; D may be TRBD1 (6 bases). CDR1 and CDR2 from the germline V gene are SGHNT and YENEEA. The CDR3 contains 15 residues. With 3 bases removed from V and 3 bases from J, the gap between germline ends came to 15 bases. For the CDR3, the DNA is TGTGCCAGCAGCTTGCAGGGACACGGAGGCTACGAGCAGTACTTC. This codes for CASSLQGHGGYEQYF.

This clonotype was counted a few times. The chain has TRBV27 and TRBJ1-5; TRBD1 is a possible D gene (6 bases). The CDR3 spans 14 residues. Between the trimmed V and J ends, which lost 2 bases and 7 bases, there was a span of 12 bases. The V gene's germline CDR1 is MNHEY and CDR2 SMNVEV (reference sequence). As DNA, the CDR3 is TGTGCCAGCAGTTTAGCAGGGGTTGGACAGCCCCAGCATTTT. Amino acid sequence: CASSLAGVGQPQHF.

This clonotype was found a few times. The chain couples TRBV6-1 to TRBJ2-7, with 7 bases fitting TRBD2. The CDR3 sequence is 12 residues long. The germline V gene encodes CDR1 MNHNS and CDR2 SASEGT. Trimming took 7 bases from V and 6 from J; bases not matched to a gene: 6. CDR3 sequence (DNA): TGTGCCAGCACGCCAGGGAGGGGCGAGCAGTACTTC. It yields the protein CASTPGRGEQYF.

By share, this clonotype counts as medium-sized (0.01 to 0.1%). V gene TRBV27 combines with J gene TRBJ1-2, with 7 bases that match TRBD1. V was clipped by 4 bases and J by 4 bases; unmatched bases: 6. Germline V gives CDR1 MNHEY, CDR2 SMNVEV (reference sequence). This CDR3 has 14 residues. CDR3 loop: CASSSRGRSYGYTF. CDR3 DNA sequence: TGTGCCAGCAGTTCGAGGGGGCGCAGCTATGGCTACACCTTC.

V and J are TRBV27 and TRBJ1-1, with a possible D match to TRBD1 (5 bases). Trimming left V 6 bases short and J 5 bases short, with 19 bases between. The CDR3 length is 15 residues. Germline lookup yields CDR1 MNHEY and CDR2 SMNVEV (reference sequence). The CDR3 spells CASRPIVGVGTEAFF. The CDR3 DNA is TGTGCCAGCAGACCGATTGTGGGGGTCGGGACTGAAGCTTTCTTT.

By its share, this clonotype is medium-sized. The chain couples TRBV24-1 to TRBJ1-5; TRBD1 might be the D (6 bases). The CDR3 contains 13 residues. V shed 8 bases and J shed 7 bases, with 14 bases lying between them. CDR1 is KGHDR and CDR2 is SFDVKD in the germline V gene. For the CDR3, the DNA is TGTGCCACCATGGCGGGGGCAGAACAGCCCCAGCATTTT. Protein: CATMAGAEQPQHF.

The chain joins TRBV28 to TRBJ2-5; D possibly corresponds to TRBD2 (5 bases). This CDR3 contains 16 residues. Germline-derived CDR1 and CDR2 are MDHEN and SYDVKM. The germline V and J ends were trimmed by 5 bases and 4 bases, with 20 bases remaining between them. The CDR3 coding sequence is TGTGCCAGCAGTAGTAATGGACTTCAATCGGGAGAGACCCAGTACTTC. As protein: CASSSNGLQSGETQYF.

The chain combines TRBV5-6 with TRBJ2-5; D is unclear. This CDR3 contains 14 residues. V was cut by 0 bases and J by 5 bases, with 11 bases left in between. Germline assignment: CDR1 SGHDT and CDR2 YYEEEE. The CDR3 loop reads CASSLASDPETQYF. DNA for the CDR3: TGTGCCAGCAGCTTGGCCTCTGACCCGGAGACCCAGTACTTC.

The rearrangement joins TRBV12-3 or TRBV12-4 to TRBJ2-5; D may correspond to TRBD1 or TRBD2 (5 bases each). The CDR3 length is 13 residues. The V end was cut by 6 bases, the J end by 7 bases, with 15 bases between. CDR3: CASRGRAEVTQYF. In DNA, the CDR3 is TGTGCCAGCAGGGGCAGGGCGGAGGTGACCCAGTACTTC.

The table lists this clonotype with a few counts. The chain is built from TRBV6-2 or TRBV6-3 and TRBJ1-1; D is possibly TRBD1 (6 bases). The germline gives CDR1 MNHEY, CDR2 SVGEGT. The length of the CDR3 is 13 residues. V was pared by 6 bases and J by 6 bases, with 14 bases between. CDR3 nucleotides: TGTGCCAGCAGCGAGGGGGGTTACGCTGAAGCTTTCTTT. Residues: CASSEGGYAEAFF.

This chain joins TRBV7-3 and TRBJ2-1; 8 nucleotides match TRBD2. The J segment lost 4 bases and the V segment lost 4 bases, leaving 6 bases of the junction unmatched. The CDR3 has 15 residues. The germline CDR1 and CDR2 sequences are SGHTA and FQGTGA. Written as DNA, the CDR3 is TGTGCCAGCAGCTCCGGGGGGGAACTGTACAATGAGCAGTTCTTC. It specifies CASSSGGELYNEQFF.

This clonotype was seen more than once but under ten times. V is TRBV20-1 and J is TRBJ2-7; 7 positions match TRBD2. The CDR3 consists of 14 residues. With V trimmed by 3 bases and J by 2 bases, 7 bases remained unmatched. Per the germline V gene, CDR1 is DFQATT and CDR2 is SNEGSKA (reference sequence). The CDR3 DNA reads TGCAGTGCTAGGGGGGGGAGGGCAACCTACGAGCAGTACTTC. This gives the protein CSARGGRATYEQYF.

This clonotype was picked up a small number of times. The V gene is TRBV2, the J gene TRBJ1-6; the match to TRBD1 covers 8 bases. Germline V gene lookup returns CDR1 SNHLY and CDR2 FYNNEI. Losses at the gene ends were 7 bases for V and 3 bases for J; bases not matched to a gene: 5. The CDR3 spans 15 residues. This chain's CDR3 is CASTYDRGYNSPLHF. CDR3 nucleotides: TGTGCCAGCACTTACGACAGGGGCTATAATTCACCCCTCCACTTT. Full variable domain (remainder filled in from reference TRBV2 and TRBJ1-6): EPEVTQTPSHQVTQMGQEVILRCVPISNHLYFYWYRQILGQKVEFLVSFYNNEISEKSEIFDDQFSVERPDGSNFTLKIRSTKLEDSAMYFCASTYDRGYNSPLHFGNGTRLTVT.

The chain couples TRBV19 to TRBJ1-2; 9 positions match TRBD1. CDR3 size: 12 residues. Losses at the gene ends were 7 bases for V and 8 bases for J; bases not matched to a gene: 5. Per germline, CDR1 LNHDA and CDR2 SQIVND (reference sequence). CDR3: CASNRQGGGYTF. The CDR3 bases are TGTGCCAGTAACCGACAGGGGGGCGGCTACACCTTC.

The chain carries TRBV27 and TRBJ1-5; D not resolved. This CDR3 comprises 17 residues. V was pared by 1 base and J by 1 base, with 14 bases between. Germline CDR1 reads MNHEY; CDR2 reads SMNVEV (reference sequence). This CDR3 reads CASSLLEATPSNQPQHF. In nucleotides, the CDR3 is TGTGCCAGCAGTTTATTAGAGGCGACACCGAGCAATCAGCCCCAGCATTTT.

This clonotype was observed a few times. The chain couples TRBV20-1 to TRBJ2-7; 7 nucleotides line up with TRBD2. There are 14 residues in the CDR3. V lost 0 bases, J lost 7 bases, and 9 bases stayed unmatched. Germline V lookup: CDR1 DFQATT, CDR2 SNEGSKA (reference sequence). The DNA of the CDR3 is TGCAGTGCTAGAGATAGAGGGGCGCGGGAGGAGCAGTACTTC. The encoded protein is CSARDRGAREEQYF.

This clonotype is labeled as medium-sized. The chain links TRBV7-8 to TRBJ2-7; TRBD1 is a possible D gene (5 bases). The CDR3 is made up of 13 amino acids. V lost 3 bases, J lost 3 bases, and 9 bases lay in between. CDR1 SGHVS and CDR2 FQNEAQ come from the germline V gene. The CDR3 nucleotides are TGTGCCAGCAGCTTCAGGGAAAGCTACGAGCAGTACTTC. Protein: CASSFRESYEQYF.

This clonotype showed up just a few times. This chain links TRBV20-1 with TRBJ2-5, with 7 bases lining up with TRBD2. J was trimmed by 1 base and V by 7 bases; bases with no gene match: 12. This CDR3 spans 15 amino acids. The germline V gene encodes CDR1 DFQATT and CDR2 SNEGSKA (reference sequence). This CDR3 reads CSVTPASGSQETQYF. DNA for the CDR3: TGCAGTGTGACCCCCGCTAGCGGTTCCCAAGAGACCCAGTACTTC.

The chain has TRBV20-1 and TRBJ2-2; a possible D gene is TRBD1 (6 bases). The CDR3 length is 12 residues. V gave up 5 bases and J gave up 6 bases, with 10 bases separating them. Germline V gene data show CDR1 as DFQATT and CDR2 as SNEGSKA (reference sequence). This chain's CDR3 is CSARTVPGELFF. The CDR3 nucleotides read TGCAGTGCTCGGACAGTGCCCGGGGAGCTGTTTTTT.

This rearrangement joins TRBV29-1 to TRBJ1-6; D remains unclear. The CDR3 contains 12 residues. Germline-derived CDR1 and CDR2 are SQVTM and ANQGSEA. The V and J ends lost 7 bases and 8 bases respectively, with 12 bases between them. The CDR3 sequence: CSASIGDSPLHF. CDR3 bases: TGCAGCGCTTCCATTGGGGATTCACCCCTCCACTTT.

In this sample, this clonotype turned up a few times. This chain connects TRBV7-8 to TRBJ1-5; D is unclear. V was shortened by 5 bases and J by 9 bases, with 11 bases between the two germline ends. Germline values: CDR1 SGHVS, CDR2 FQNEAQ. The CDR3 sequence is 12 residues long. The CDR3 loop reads CASSLGTGPQHF. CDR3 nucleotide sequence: TGTGCCAGCAGCCTTGGCACTGGGCCCCAGCATTTT.

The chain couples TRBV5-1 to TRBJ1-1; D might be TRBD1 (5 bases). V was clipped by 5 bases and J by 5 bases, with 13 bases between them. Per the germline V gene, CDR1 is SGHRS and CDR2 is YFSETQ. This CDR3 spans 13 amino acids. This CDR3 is CASRVGVGTEAFF. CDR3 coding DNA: TGCGCCAGCAGAGTGGGGGTGGGGACTGAAGCTTTCTTT.

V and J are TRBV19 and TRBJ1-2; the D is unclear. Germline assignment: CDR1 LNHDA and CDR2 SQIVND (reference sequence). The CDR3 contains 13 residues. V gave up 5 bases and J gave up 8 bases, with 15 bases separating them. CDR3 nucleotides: TGTGCCAGTAGTGCGGACGGATCGGAAGGCTACACCTTC. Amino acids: CASSADGSEGYTF. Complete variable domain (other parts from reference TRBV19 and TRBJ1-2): DGGITQSPKYLFRKEGQNVTLSCEQNLNHDAMYWYRQDPGQGLRLIYYSQIVNDFQKGDIAEGYSVSREKKESFPLTVTSAQKNPTAFYLCASSADGSEGYTFGSGTRLTVV.

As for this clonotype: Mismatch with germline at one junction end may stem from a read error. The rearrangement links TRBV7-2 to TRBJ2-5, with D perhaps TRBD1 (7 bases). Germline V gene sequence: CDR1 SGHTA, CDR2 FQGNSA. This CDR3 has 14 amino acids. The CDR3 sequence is CAGSQGGNRETQYF. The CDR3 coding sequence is TGTGCCGGCAGCCAGGGGGGAAACCGGGAGACCCAGTACTTC.

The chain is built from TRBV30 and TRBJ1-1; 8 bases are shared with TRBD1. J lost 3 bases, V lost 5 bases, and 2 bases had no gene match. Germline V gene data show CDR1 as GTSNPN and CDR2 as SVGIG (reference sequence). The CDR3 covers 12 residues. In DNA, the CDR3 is TGTGCCTGGGAGGACAGGGACACTGAAGCTTTCTTT. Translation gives CAWEDRDTEAFF.